The source of this T cell receptor (beta chain) is a study of cytomegalovirus exposure and HLA in healthy donors. Study-wide context: Assignment to the Caucasian-associated ancestry cluster applied to more than 75% of the approximately 400 genotyped donors.

To note about this clone: Its antigen is not identified.

Findings and limits, study-wide: A highly shared variant cluster was judged a likely technical artifact.

Vbeta (60) and Jbeta (13) primers were used in the PCR. Profiling relied on immunoSEQ multiplex PCR, and the TCRdb table lists in-frame clones only, not all of them. This sample has around 170,000 clones, with more than 75% found just once. The CDR3 runs to 14 residues. J was trimmed by 4 bases and V by 6 bases; bases with no gene match: 6. Germline CDR1 and CDR2: SGDLS and YYNGEE. The receptor was isolated from a woman under 30 in good health and CMV-seronegative. The sequenced material came from PBMCs. V usage is TRBV9 and J usage is TRBJ2-3; 9 bases agree with TRBD2. CDR3 nucleotides: TGTGCCAGCACCGTGCGGGGGGGACCAGATACGCAGTATTTT. Protein sequence: CASTVRGGPDTQYF.